The text below deals with one T cell receptor beta chain. Authors' methods: By means of reference gene primer amplification, nucleated cell counts were estimated. Using immunoSEQ multiplex PCR, the repertoire was profiled, and TCRdb retains in-frame clones only, with some absent. V, J and clone size reflect that table, while D and trimming were determined from the DNA. The repertoire holds 80,000 to 95,000 clones, with 87% as singletons. The entry originates in a study of blood T cell repertoires in COVID-19. Across the study: The study drew acute and convalescent COVID-19 samples from the United States, Italy and Spain. The analysed material was cDNA or gDNA that came from T cells, B-cell-depleted T cells, or PBMCs.

In germline, CDR1 is SEHNR, CDR2 FQNEAQ (reference sequence). The CDR3 extends over 16 amino acids. The V and J ends lost 4 bases and 2 bases, in that order; junction bases with no gene match: 5. The receptor was isolated from a woman aged 50 to 65 with active or convalescent COVID-19. Sequencing was done on a sample of peripheral blood. The V call is TRBV7-9, the J call TRBJ2-3, with TRBD2 identical over 11 bases. The CDR3 sequence is CASSSSGGRDTDTQYF. The CDR3 DNA reads as TGTGCCAGCAGCTCTAGCGGGGGGCGCGACACAGATACGCAGTATTTT.